This entry lists 5 T cell receptor beta chains sequenced from one sample in a study of T cell clones after liver transplantation. Clones were read by immunoSEQ multiplex PCR, and TCRdb kept only the in-frame ones, dropping some. The table records fewer than 20,000 clones, over 70% of them present only once. Sequencing was performed on CD8+ T cells from blood, taken before liver transplant. Every receptor here comes from a human donor who received a liver transplant.

This sequence joins TRBV5-8 and TRBJ2-7; TRBD1 matches at 7 bases. Germline V gene sequence: CDR1 SGHTS, CDR2 YDEGEE. V dropped 3 bases and J dropped 2; count of bases not matched to a gene: 5. This CDR3 comprises 14 residues. CDR3 nucleotides: TGTGCCAGCAGCTGGGCAGGGACAGCCTACGAGCAGTACTTC. Translation gives CASSWAGTAYEQYF.

For the CDR3, the DNA is TGCGCCAGCAGCCCCGCTACAGGGAAGGCCTATGGCTACACCTTC. As protein: CASSPATGKAYGYTF. The chain combines TRBV5-1 with TRBJ1-2; tentative D call: TRBD1 (6 bases). The CDR3 is 15 amino acids. The germline V and J ends were trimmed by 4 bases and 4 bases, with 17 bases remaining between them. Germline V gives CDR1 SGHRS, CDR2 YFSETQ.

The chain couples TRBV27 to TRBJ2-7; D remains unclear. Germline V CDR1 and CDR2: MNHEY, SMNVEV (reference sequence). The CDR3 spans 13 residues. The V gene lost 2 bases and the J gene lost 3 bases, with 8 bases spanning the gap. CDR3 bases: TGTGCCAGCAGTTTAACAAGCAACTACGAGCAGTACTTC. It is translated as CASSLTSNYEQYF.

This clone appeared a single time. The V and J genes are TRBV7-9 and TRBJ1-2; perhaps TRBD1 as D (5 bases). Germline V lookup: CDR1 SEHNR, CDR2 FQNEAQ (reference sequence). V lost 4 bases and J lost 8, with 17 bases in between. CDR3 length: 14 residues. The CDR3 reads CASSSARKGVGYTF. DNA for the CDR3: TGTGCCAGCAGCTCCGCAAGGAAAGGGGTAGGCTACACCTTC.

This chain uses TRBV5-4 with TRBJ1-5; D not certain. Germline V gives CDR1 SGHNT, CDR2 YYREEE (reference sequence). V shed 2 bases and J shed 7 bases, with 13 bases lying between them. This CDR3 comprises 14 residues. The CDR3 nucleotides are TGTGCCAGCAGCTTCTACGGCCAAGAGCAGCCCCAGCATTTT. Encoded protein: CASSFYGQEQPQHF.